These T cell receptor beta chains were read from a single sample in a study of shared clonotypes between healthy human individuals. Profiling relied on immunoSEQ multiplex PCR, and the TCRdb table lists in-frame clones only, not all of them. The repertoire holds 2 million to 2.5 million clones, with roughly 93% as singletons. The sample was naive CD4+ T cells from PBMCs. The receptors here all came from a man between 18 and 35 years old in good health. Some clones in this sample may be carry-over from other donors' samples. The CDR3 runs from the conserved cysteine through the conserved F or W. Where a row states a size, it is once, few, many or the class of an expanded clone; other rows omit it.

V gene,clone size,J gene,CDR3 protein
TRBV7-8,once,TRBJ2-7,CASSWGQRSSYEQYF
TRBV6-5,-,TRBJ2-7,CASSYRAGGSYEQYF
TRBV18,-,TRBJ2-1,CASVSNRAYNEQFF
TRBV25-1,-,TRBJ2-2,CASTNSANTGELFF
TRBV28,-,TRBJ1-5,CASSSQLQPQHF
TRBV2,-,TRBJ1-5,CASSFSGTQPQHF
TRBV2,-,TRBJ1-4,CASEWQGAGEKLFF
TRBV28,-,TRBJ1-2,CASSAWDRGPMGYTF
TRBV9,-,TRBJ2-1,CASSVAGGSWNEQFF
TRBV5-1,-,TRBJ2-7,CASSPQGGGEQYF
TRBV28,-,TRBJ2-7,CASLGSPSWTYEQYF
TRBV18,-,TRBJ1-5,CASSEAGQPQHF